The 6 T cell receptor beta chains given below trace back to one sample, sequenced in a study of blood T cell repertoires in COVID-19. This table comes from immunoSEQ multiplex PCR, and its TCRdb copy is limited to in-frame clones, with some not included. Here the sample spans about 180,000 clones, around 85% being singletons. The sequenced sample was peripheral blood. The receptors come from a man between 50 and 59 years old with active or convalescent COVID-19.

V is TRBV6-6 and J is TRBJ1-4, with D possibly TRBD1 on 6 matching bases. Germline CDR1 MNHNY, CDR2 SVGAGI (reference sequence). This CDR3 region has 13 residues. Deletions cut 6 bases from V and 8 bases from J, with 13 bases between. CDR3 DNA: TGTGCCAGCAGACCAGGGGCTGGGGAAAAACTGTTTTTT. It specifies CASRPGAGEKLFF.

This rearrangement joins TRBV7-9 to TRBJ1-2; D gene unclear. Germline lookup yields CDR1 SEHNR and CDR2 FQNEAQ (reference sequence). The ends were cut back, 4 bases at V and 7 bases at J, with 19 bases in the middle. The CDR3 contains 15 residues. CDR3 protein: CASSSRLGKHPGYTF. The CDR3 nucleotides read TGTGCCAGCAGCTCACGACTAGGGAAGCATCCTGGCTACACCTTC.

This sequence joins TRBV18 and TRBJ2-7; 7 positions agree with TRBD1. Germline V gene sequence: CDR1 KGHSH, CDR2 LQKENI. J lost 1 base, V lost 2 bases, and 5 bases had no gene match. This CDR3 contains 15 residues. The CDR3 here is CASSPGDSNSYEQYF. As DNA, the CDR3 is TGTGCCAGCTCACCAGGGGACAGCAATTCCTACGAGCAGTACTTC.

CDR3 coding DNA: TGTGCCAGCAGACACAGGTCCGATTTGAACACTGAAGCTTTCTTT. Amino acid sequence: CASRHRSDLNTEAFF. The chain combines TRBV6-5 with TRBJ1-1; TRBD1 is a possible D gene (5 bases). Germline V gives CDR1 MNHEY, CDR2 SVGAGI. Trimming pared 6 bases from V and 0 bases from J, leaving 14 bases between. The CDR3 consists of 15 residues.

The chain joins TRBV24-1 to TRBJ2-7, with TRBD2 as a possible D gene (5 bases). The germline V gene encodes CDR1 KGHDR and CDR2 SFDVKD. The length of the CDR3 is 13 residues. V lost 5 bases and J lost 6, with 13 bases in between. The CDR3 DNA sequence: TGTGCCACCAGTGGTCCCGCCCGGGGCGAGCAGTACTTC. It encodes CATSGPARGEQYF.

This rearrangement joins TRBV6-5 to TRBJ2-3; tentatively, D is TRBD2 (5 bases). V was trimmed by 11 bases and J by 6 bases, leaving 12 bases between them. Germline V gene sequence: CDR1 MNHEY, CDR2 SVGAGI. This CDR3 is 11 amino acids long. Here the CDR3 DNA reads TGTGCCGCGGGCCCGGGGGATACGCAGTATTTT. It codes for CAAGPGDTQYF.